The 13 T cell receptor beta chains in this list originate from one sample, sequenced in a study of T cell changes during pregnancy in multiple sclerosis. The repertoire was sequenced with immunoSEQ multiplex PCR; TCRdb's copy has only in-frame clones and lacks some. The sample consists of around 35,000 clones, over 75% of them appearing once. This specimen consisted of CD8+ T cells from peripheral blood mononuclear cells, obtained in the first trimester of pregnancy. These receptors were collected from a female donor with multiple sclerosis, enrolled in a pregnancy study.

The chain uses TRBV12-5 and TRBJ2-4, with a possible D match to TRBD1 (6 bases). The CDR3 spans 13 residues. With 6 bases removed from V and 4 bases from J, the gap between germline ends came to 10 bases. From germline, CDR1 is LGHNT and CDR2 FRNRAP. CDR3 nucleotides: TGTGCTAGTGGGGACAGCCTAAAAAACATTCAGTACTTC. It yields the protein CASGDSLKNIQYF.

This clone appeared once. The CDR3 coding sequence is TGTGCCAGCAGTGCCGGACAGGGCTACTCCTACGAGCAGTACTTC. It is translated as CASSAGQGYSYEQYF. The gene calls are TRBV6-1 and TRBJ2-7, with 8 bases fitting TRBD1. With V trimmed by 4 bases and J by 0 bases, 5 bases remained unmatched. The CDR3 runs to 15 residues. Per germline, CDR1 MNHNS and CDR2 SASEGT.

The chain recombines TRBV27 with TRBJ1-5; tentative D call: TRBD1 (5 bases). Trimming took off 4 bases at V and 9 bases at J, with 13 bases between the two ends. Germline CDR1 reads MNHEY; CDR2 reads SMNVEV (reference sequence). The CDR3 is 13 residues long. The CDR3 DNA is TGTGCCAGCAGTTCGGGGGGATATTGGCCCCAGCATTTT. Protein sequence: CASSSGGYWPQHF.

The chain employs TRBV7-9 and TRBJ2-7, with 10 nucleotides matching TRBD2. CDR1 is SEHNR, CDR2 FQNEAQ, per germline (reference sequence). The CDR3 totals 16 residues. V trimming: 4 bases; J trimming: 2 bases; junction bases outside the gene matches: 8. The CDR3 reads CASSSGTSEFPYEQYF. CDR3 DNA: TGTGCCAGCAGCTCCGGGACTAGCGAGTTCCCCTACGAGCAGTACTTC.

The rearrangement links TRBV4-1 to TRBJ2-7; TRBD2 matches 11 bases. J was trimmed by 3 bases and V by 3 bases; bases with no gene match: 4. Germline-derived CDR1 and CDR2 are MGHRA and YSYEKL. This CDR3 spans 15 amino acids. CDR3 in DNA: TGCGCCAGCAGCCAGCGACTAGCGGGACTCTACGAGCAGTACTTC. Protein: CASSQRLAGLYEQYF.

The chain is built from TRBV2 and TRBJ1-1; 8 nucleotides line up with TRBD1. CDR3 size: 18 residues. J was trimmed by 0 bases and V by 2 bases; bases with no gene match: 11. Looked up from germline, CDR1 is SNHLY and CDR2 is FYNNEI. The CDR3 spells CASSETYLTGDMNTEAFF. The CDR3 DNA reads TGTGCCAGCAGTGAAACTTATTTGACAGGGGACATGAACACTGAAGCTTTCTTT.

The J gene is TRBJ1-1, the V gene TRBV7-9; D unclear. V lost 2 bases and J lost 7, with 11 bases in between. Germline V gene lookup returns CDR1 SEHNR and CDR2 FQNEAQ (reference sequence). The CDR3 has 13 residues. The CDR3 DNA reads TGTGCCAGCAGCTTACAGGAGGACGGTGAAGCTTTCTTT. Its protein is CASSLQEDGEAFF.

The chain is built from TRBV2 and TRBJ1-1; 9 bases are a match to TRBD1. The ends lost 6 bases at V and 0 bases at J; junction bases unmatched: 5. CDR1 and CDR2 from the germline V gene are SNHLY and FYNNEI. This CDR3 region has 15 residues. The CDR3 protein is CASRPGQGMNTEAFF. DNA for the CDR3: TGTGCCAGCAGGCCGGGACAGGGAATGAACACTGAAGCTTTCTTT.

The rearrangement joins TRBV5-6 to TRBJ2-7; weak D call: TRBD1 (5 bases). V gave up 4 bases and J gave up 3 bases, with 14 bases separating them. The CDR3 extends over 14 amino acids. Germline V gene sequence: CDR1 SGHDT, CDR2 YYEEEE. The CDR3 loop is CASSLAGQVYEQYF. DNA for the CDR3: TGTGCCAGCAGCCTGGCAGGGCAGGTCTACGAGCAGTACTTC.

The J gene is TRBJ2-3, the V gene TRBV5-4; 9 nucleotides match TRBD1. Germline V gene sequence: CDR1 SGHNT, CDR2 YYREEE (reference sequence). This CDR3 has 18 residues. Trimming removed 3 bases from V and 0 bases from J; junction bases left unmatched: 11. The chain's CDR3 is CASSWGPEQGASTDTQYF. The CDR3 DNA follows: TGTGCCAGCAGCTGGGGGCCCGAACAGGGGGCAAGCACAGATACGCAGTATTTT. The entire variable domain, with the rest obtained from reference TRBV5-4 and TRBJ2-3, is as follows: ETGVTQSPTHLIKTRGQQVTLRCSSQSGHNTVSWYQQALGQGPQFIFQYYREEENGRGNFPPRFSGLQFPNYSSELNVNALELDDSALYLCASSWGPEQGASTDTQYFGPGTRLTVL.

This clone was picked up one time. The rearrangement joins TRBV4-3 to TRBJ2-1; 12 nucleotides agree with TRBD2. Per the germline V gene, CDR1 is LGHNA and CDR2 is YSLEER. Losses at the gene ends were 0 bases for V and 6 bases for J; bases not matched to a gene: 3. The CDR3 is 16 residues long. The CDR3 region is CASSQDASGRANEQFF. CDR3 DNA sequence: TGCGCCAGCAGCCAAGACGCTAGCGGGAGGGCCAATGAGCAGTTCTTC.

The chain combines TRBV7-6 with TRBJ1-1; possibly TRBD1 for D (5 bases). V was trimmed by 4 bases and J by 1 base, leaving 10 bases between them. The CDR3 consists of 14 residues. CDR1 is SGHVS and CDR2 is FNYEAQ in the germline V gene. CDR3 amino acids: CASSSGLSNTEAFF. The CDR3 bases are TGTGCCAGCAGCTCGGGACTGTCGAACACTGAAGCTTTCTTT.

The CDR3 nucleotides read TGTGCCAGCAGCCGACAGGGGACCCCATTCGAGCAGTACTTC. This gives the protein CASSRQGTPFEQYF. The chain uses TRBV5-6 and TRBJ2-7, with 8 bases aligning to TRBD1. The J segment lost 6 bases and the V segment lost 4 bases, leaving 9 bases of the junction unmatched. The germline gives CDR1 SGHDT, CDR2 YYEEEE. This CDR3 comprises 14 residues.